Below, 15 T cell receptor beta chains from the same sample are listed, as sequenced in a study of PD-1 blockade in classical Hodgkin lymphoma (dated by TCRdb to 2018 to 2021). The library was built by means of the immunoSEQ multiplex PCR assay. Entries here come from immuneACCESS through TCRdb and include only in-frame sequences with V and J called. Some clones fail to appear in such tables; in the studies checked, an unresolved V gene covers under half of the shortfall, and the cause of the remainder is unknown. The sample contains more than 15,000 clones, about 85% of them found a single time. Of the sample, 1% to 1.5% falls within the top ten clones. What this sample's time point label stands for: newly diagnosed, previously untreated cHL patient sample. CD4+ T cells were purified from thawed PBMCs by magnetic negative selection with a Miltenyi CD4+ T cell isolation kit. The sequencing sample was made of CD4+ T cells from blood. The origin of the receptors is a human donor with classical Hodgkin lymphoma.

The chain employs TRBV5-1 and TRBJ2-3; D uncertain. The CDR3 covers 13 residues. Trimming took off 7 bases at V and 0 bases at J, with 9 bases between the two ends. Germline CDR1 and CDR2: SGHRS and YFSETQ. This CDR3 is CASGKQSTDTQYF. The CDR3 DNA follows: TGCGCCAGCGGGAAACAGAGCACAGATACGCAGTATTTT.

This chain uses TRBV7-2 with TRBJ2-7; TRBD2 matches 12 bases. J lost 6 bases, V lost 5 bases, and 17 bases had no gene match. Germline V gene sequence: CDR1 SGHTA, CDR2 FQGNSA. CDR3 size: 18 residues. The CDR3 region is CASSLRGASGRVLVEQYF. For the CDR3, the DNA is TGTGCCAGCAGCCTTAGAGGGGCTAGCGGGAGGGTCTTAGTCGAGCAGTACTTC.

The V and J genes are TRBV7-8 and TRBJ2-2; 8 bases align to TRBD2. Trimming at V came to 1 base and at J to 3 bases, leaving 4 bases not matched to a gene. CDR1 is SGHVS and CDR2 is FQNEAQ in the germline V gene. The length of the CDR3 is 16 residues. CDR3 sequence reads: CASSLVAGTHTGELFF. CDR3 DNA sequence: TGTGCCAGCAGCTTAGTAGCGGGAACTCACACCGGGGAGCTGTTTTTT.

V gene TRBV5-1 combines with J gene TRBJ1-1; no firm D call. Germline V gene lookup returns CDR1 SGHRS and CDR2 YFSETQ. CDR3 length: 14 amino acids. V lost 1 base, J lost 1 base, and 8 bases lay in between. The CDR3 reads CASSLLGGNTEAFF. The CDR3 DNA reads as TGCGCCAGCAGCTTGTTGGGAGGGAACACTGAAGCTTTCTTT.

The genes are TRBV25-1 and TRBJ2-7; D is undetermined. Germline V gives CDR1 MGHDK, CDR2 SYGVNS. Trimming removed 5 bases from V and 0 bases from J, with 8 bases in between. This CDR3 has 13 residues. In nucleotides, the CDR3 is TGTGCCAGCAGTTGGGGTTCCTCCTACGAGCAGTACTTC. This gives the protein CASSWGSSYEQYF.

V usage is TRBV7-2 and J usage is TRBJ2-3, with unresolved D. Germline assignment: CDR1 SGHTA and CDR2 FQGNSA. V was pared by 3 bases and J by 2 bases, with 3 bases between. The CDR3 runs to 12 residues. CDR3: CASSFSTDTQYF. CDR3 DNA sequence: TGTGCCAGCAGCTTCTCCACAGATACGCAGTATTTT.

This clone came up a few times. The chain joins TRBV10-3 to TRBJ2-1; either TRBD1 or TRBD2 may fit D (6 bases each). The V end was cut by 0 bases, the J end by 9 bases, with 15 bases between. This CDR3 has 15 amino acids. Germline lookup yields CDR1 ENHRY and CDR2 SYGVKD. CDR3 nucleotides: TGTGCCATCAGTGAGTCAGTAGGGGGGTTCTCTGAGCAGTTCTTC. Its protein product is CAISESVGGFSEQFF.

There are a few counts of this clone. The CDR3 sequence is CASSGTPEWYF. The CDR3 DNA reads TGTGCCAGCAGCGGCACTCCGGAGTGGTACTTC. This chain uses TRBV2 with TRBJ2-7; D ambiguous. This CDR3 region has 11 residues. CDR1 SNHLY and CDR2 FYNNEI come from the germline V gene. V was clipped by 6 bases and J by 12 bases, with 15 bases between them.

This clone showed up just once. The rearrangement joins TRBV10-3 to TRBJ2-7; maybe TRBD2 (6 bases). This CDR3 spans 13 amino acids. Germline assignment: CDR1 ENHRY and CDR2 SYGVKD. V was shortened by 10 bases and J by 7 bases, with 20 bases between the two germline ends. CDR3 nucleotides: TGTGCCAACGGAGGGGCCGTGGGGCGGGAGCAGTACTTC. Protein sequence: CANGGAVGREQYF.

V is TRBV19 and J is TRBJ2-1; a weak D match, TRBD2 (6 bases). CDR1 and CDR2 from the germline V gene are LNHDA and SQIVND (reference sequence). This CDR3 is 16 amino acids long. The ends were cut back, 3 bases at V and 0 bases at J, with 12 bases in the middle. CDR3 in DNA: TGTGCCAGTAGTATCGCCCGGGGGAACTCCTACAATGAGCAGTTCTTC. It is translated as CASSIARGNSYNEQFF. Full variable domain (remainder filled in from reference TRBV19 and TRBJ2-1): DGGITQSPKYLFRKEGQNVTLSCEQNLNHDAMYWYRQDPGQGLRLIYYSQIVNDFQKGDIAEGYSVSREKKESFPLTVTSAQKNPTAFYLCASSIARGNSYNEQFFGPGTRLTVL.

This chain connects TRBV10-1 to TRBJ2-4; maybe TRBD2 (5 bases). Trimming took off 8 bases at V and 7 bases at J, with 15 bases between the two ends. Germline CDR1 and CDR2: WNHNN and SYGVQD (reference sequence). This CDR3 is built from 13 residues. CDR3 region: CASQPGDMNIQYF. CDR3 nucleotide sequence: TGCGCCAGCCAGCCCGGGGATATGAACATTCAGTACTTC.

The chain combines TRBV6-1 with TRBJ1-5; maybe TRBD1 (5 bases). This CDR3 has 13 residues. From germline, CDR1 is MNHNS and CDR2 SASEGT. V gave up 3 bases and J gave up 9 bases, with 12 bases separating them. CDR3: CASSDRANGPQHF. CDR3 sequence (DNA): TGTGCCAGCAGTGACAGGGCCAATGGGCCCCAGCATTTT.

For the CDR3, the DNA is TGTGCCAGCAGCCCGGAATCACTAGCGCGCGCTTTAAATGAGCAGTTCTTC. Translated: CASSPESLARALNEQFF. The chain combines TRBV4-2 with TRBJ2-1; 7 nucleotides align to TRBD2. CDR1 is LGHNA, CDR2 YNFKEQ, per germline. V gave up 4 bases and J gave up 7 bases; unmatched junction bases: 16. The CDR3 extends over 17 amino acids.

The V call is TRBV28, the J call TRBJ2-3; the D gene could be TRBD1 or TRBD2 (5 bases each). The CDR3 spans 15 residues. Germline V gene data show CDR1 as MDHEN and CDR2 as SYDVKM. V was shortened by 6 bases and J by 2 bases, with 15 bases between the two germline ends. CDR3 bases: TGTGCCAGCAGCCGACTCGGGACCAACACAGATACGCAGTATTTT. Translation: CASSRLGTNTDTQYF.

The gene calls are TRBV7-8 and TRBJ1-5, with D hard to call. The CDR3 extends over 15 amino acids. Looked up from germline, CDR1 is SGHVS and CDR2 is FQNEAQ. Trimming stripped 2 bases from V and 0 bases from J, with 8 bases between. CDR3 protein: CASSLTTNSNQPQHF. The DNA of the CDR3 is TGTGCCAGCAGCTTAACGACGAATAGCAATCAGCCCCAGCATTTT.